Here is one TCR beta chain with its context. Its antigen is undetermined. The data stem from a study of CXCR3-negative and CXCR3-positive naive CD8 T cells. Study conclusions and caveats: Naive cells that were CXCR3-negative or CXCR3-positive used TRBV-TRBJ genes alike, while memory cells diverged. Naive CXCR3-positive cells had TRB CDR3s more hydrophobic than those of CXCR3-negative naive cells. Each naive subset displayed comparably high diversity, whereas memory CD8+ cells displayed much lower diversity.

Libraries were UMI-labeled 5' RACE TRB cDNA. TCRdb reprocessed the 5' RACE reads and reports one entry per CDR3 protein, with no DNA. The sample has some 54,000 distinct CDR3 sequences. The source of this sequence is a human donor in good health. Some clones in this sample may be carry-over from other donors' samples. Sequenced sample: naive CXCR3+ CD8+ T cells from blood. Subset: CD45RO-CCR7+CD27+CD95- naive CD8+ T cells expressing CXCR3 (TNR3+).

Here the CDR3 reads CASSYSKGTGDAKNIQYF. The genes are TRBV6-2 or TRBV6-3 and TRBJ2-4; without DNA, the TCRdb call of TRBD1 cannot be checked. Germline V CDR1 and CDR2: MNHEY, SVGEGT. The CDR3 consists of 18 residues.